Listed below are T cell receptor beta chains from one sample, sequenced in a study of cytomegalovirus exposure and HLA in healthy donors. The protocol was immunoSEQ multiplex PCR, while the TCRdb copy is restricted to in-frame clones and leaves out a portion. The data hold about 120,000 clones, with 65% to 85% observed a single time. Material for sequencing was PBMCs. These receptor sequences come from a woman between 40 and 50 years old in good health and CMV-seropositive. Both conserved end residues are part of each CDR3. The order of the fields is clone size, D gene, J gene, V gene, CDR3 DNA, CDR3 protein. D genes are given only for firm matches. The size entry is marked missing in some rows and otherwise reads once, few, many or a size class.

-	TRBD1	TRBJ1-1	TRBV6-5	TGTGCCAGCAGGAACTTCAGGGGGAAGGACACTGAAGCTTTCTTT	CASRNFRGKDTEAFF
once	-	TRBJ1-2	TRBV5-1	TGCGCCAGCAGCTTGGACAGGGTAGTTGGCTACACCTTC	CASSLDRVVGYTF
few	-	TRBJ1-1	TRBV30	TGTGCCTGGCACAGGGAGGGCACTGAAGCTTTCTTT	CAWHREGTEAFF
-	-	TRBJ2-7	TRBV5-8	TGTGCCAGCAGCTTGGACAGGGCCGTATTC	CASSLDRAVF
-	-	TRBJ1-1	TRBV21-1	TGTGCCAGCAGCCTCCGGGACAGGGGTGGTACTGAAGCTTTCTTT	CASSLRDRGGTEAFF
-	TRBD2	TRBJ2-7	TRBV5-1	TGCGCCAGCAGCTTGTTTGTTGGCGGGGGGGCTCAAAACGAGCAGTACTTC	CASSLFVGGGAQNEQYF
-	TRBD2	TRBJ2-2	TRBV6-1	TGTGCCAGCAGTCGGACTAGCGGGGGGACCGGGGAGCTGTTTTTT	CASSRTSGGTGELFF
-	TRBD1	TRBJ2-3	TRBV7-2	TGTGCCAGCAGCTTAGTAGGGGACAGGGCTTTTGCAGATACGCAGTATTTT	CASSLVGDRAFADTQYF
few	-	TRBJ2-2	TRBV14	TGTGCCAGCAGCCAAGCCGGGGGAAGCACCGGGGAGCTGTTTTTT	CASSQAGGSTGELFF
-	TRBD2	TRBJ2-5	TRBV5-4	TGTGCCAGCAGCTTGGGGACTAGCGGACAAGAGACCCAGTACTTC	CASSLGTSGQETQYF
-	-	TRBJ1-2	TRBV25-1	TGTGCCAGCAGTGAATATACCCCGGGGGAGCAAAGCTATGGCTACACCTTC	CASSEYTPGEQSYGYTF
-	-	TRBJ2-2	TRBV7-9	TGTGCCAGCAGCCATCGAGACAGGGAGGCCGGGGAGCTGTTTTTT	CASSHRDREAGELFF
few	-	TRBJ1-5	TRBV28	TGTGCCAGCAGTAACACAGGGATTGGGCAGCCCCAGCATTTT	CASSNTGIGQPQHF
-	-	TRBJ1-1	TRBV27	TGTGCCGCGGGCCCGGGAGGGGGAAACACTGAAGCTTTCTTT	CAAGPGGGNTEAFF
-	TRBD1	TRBJ2-7	TRBV10-3	TGTGCCATCAAGGCGGGACAGGGAACCTACGAGCAGTACTTC	CAIKAGQGTYEQYF
-	-	TRBJ1-2	TRBV7-9	TGTGCCAGCAGCCACGCCCTTGGCTCGGAGGGCTACACCTTC	CASSHALGSEGYTF
-	-	TRBJ2-5	TRBV27	TGTGCCAGCAGTTCAGTCCGGGGGTCGGAGGAGACCCAGTACTTC	CASSSVRGSEETQYF
once	-	TRBJ1-2	TRBV4-3	TGCGCCAGCAGCCAAGAAGCGGGGAGCGCCAACTATGGCTACACCTTC	CASSQEAGSANYGYTF
-	-	TRBJ2-1	TRBV5-1	TGCGCCAGCAGCCCCTCCGGGGTTAATGAGCAGTTCTTC	CASSPSGVNEQFF
few	TRBD1	TRBJ1-4	TRBV30	TGTGCCGCCGGACCCGGGACAGCGGTAGAAAAACTGTTTTTT	CAAGPGTAVEKLFF
-	-	TRBJ2-2	TRBV30	TGTGCCTGGAGTCGAGGGGGATCCGGGGAGCTGTTTTTT	CAWSRGGSGELFF
-	-	TRBJ1-4	TRBV19	TGTGCCAGTAAATTTGGGGGGGCCGGTGAAAAACTGTTTTTT	CASKFGGAGEKLFF
-	-	TRBJ1-1	TRBV19	TGTGCCAGTAGGGTCCCGGGTTTTTCCCCTGAAGCTTTCTTT	CASRVPGFSPEAFF
-	-	TRBJ1-5	TRBV4-1	TGCGCCAGCAGCCAAGATCGCGGCATCCATCAGCCCCAGCATTTT	CASSQDRGIHQPQHF
-	-	TRBJ1-3	TRBV6-1	TGTGCCAGCATGCTTAGCTCTGGAAACACCATATATTTT	CASMLSSGNTIYF
-	-	TRBJ1-1	TRBV12-5	TGTGCTAGTGGTTTGGTACCGGGGGAAACTGAAGCTTTCTTT	CASGLVPGETEAFF
-	TRBD1	TRBJ1-5	TRBV28	TGTGCCAGCAGCCTTGGACAGGGGAGCAATCAGCCCCAGCATTTT	CASSLGQGSNQPQHF
-	-	TRBJ2-7	TRBV5-1	TGCGCCAGCAGCTTGGCACTCGGGCCAGGGATCTCCTACGAGCAGTACTTC	CASSLALGPGISYEQYF
-	-	TRBJ2-7	TRBV19	TGTGCCAGTAGTCCCGGAGGGCCATTGAACGAGCAGTACTTC	CASSPGGPLNEQYF
-	-	TRBJ1-2	TRBV29-1	TGCAGCGTGCGGGGGGAAAACTATGGCTACACCTTC	CSVRGENYGYTF
-	TRBD2	TRBJ2-4	TRBV19	TGTGCCAGTATGGTCGGTACACCGGGGGGGAACATTCAGTACTTC	CASMVGTPGGNIQYF
-	-	TRBJ2-2	TRBV28	TGTGCCAGCAGTTTGGGGACAACGAACACCGGGGAGCTGTTTTTT	CASSLGTTNTGELFF
once	-	TRBJ2-2	TRBV5-4	TGTGCCAGCAGCTCCCAGGGCAGGGAGGACGGGGAGCTGTTTTTT	CASSSQGREDGELFF
-	TRBD2	TRBJ2-1	TRBV29-1	TGCAGCGTTGGGTTGGGAGGGCCTAACAATGAGCAGTTCTTC	CSVGLGGPNNEQFF
once	TRBD2	TRBJ2-1	TRBV7-8	TGTGCCAGCAGCCCAACAGGGACTAGCAGATATGAGCAGTTCTTC	CASSPTGTSRYEQFF
-	TRBD1	TRBJ2-5	TRBV4-2	TGTGCCAGCAGCCAGGTTCAGCCGGGACAGGGGACCCAGTACTTC	CASSQVQPGQGTQYF
-	-	TRBJ1-2	TRBV30	TGTGCCTGGAGCGGGGGGGGTGGCTACACCTTC	CAWSGGGGYTF
-	-	TRBJ2-3	TRBV5-1	TGCGCCAGCAGCCCCCTTTTTGGCACCACAGATACGCAGTATTTT	CASSPLFGTTDTQYF
-	-	TRBJ2-7	TRBV29-1	TGCAGCGTTGGGGACTTCACCTACGAGCAGTACTTC	CSVGDFTYEQYF
-	TRBD1	TRBJ1-1	TRBV29-1	TGCAGCGCCCAGGGACAGATGAACACTGAAGCTTTCTTT	CSAQGQMNTEAFF
-	-	TRBJ1-5	TRBV7-2	TGTGCCGGCAGCTCTCAGGGACTATATAGCAATCAGCCCCAGCATTTT	CAGSSQGLYSNQPQHF
-	TRBD2	TRBJ2-7	TRBV30	TGTGCCTGGAGCGTCGGGGATCTAGCGGGAGGTTTCTACGAGCAGTACTTC	CAWSVGDLAGGFYEQYF